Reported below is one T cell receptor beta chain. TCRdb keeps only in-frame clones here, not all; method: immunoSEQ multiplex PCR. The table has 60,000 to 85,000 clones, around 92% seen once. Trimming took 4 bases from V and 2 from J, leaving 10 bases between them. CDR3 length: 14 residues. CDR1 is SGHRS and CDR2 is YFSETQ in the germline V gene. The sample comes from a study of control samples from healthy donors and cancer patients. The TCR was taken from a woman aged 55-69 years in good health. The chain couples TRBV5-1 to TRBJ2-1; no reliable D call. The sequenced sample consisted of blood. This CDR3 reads CASSPTFTYNEQFF. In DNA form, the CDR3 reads TGCGCCAGCAGCCCGACCTTTACCTACAATGAGCAGTTCTTC. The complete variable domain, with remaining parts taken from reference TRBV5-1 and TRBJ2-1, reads KAGVTQTPRYLIKTRGQQVTLSCSPISGHRSVSWYQQTPGQGLQFLFEYFSETQRNKGNFPGRFSGRQFSNSRSEMNVSTLELGDSALYLCASSPTFTYNEQFFGPGTRLTVL.